This T cell receptor beta chain originates from a study of OX40 agonist ivuxolimab in advanced cancers. Study-wide points: Expanded clones were, on average, more numerous in CD8+ T cells than in CD4+.

Assay: immunoSEQ multiplex PCR; the TCRdb copy retains only in-frame clones and omits some. The sample consists of about 28,000 clones, 75% to 90% of them appearing once. Germline lookup yields CDR1 SNHLY and CDR2 FYNNEI. This CDR3 is 14 amino acids long. With 6 bases removed from V and 0 bases from J, the gap between germline ends came to 12 bases. This clone was recorded a few times. Antigen unknown. This sequence was found in an adult with an advanced solid tumor such as melanoma, head and neck, liver or kidney cancer. This material consisted of CD4+ or CD8+ T cells sorted from blood, taken in a trial of the OX40 agonist ivuxolimab. The V call is TRBV2, the J call TRBJ2-7; tentatively, D is TRBD1 (6 bases). The CDR3 here is CASSPQGPSYEQYF. The CDR3 region has the DNA TGTGCCAGCAGCCCACAGGGCCCCTCCTACGAGCAGTACTTC.